What follows are 21 T cell receptor beta chains derived from one specimen sequenced in a study of beta chain features in type 1 diabetes listed by TCRdb under 2018. Library prep was done by the immunoSEQ multiplex PCR assay. The entire amount of isolated RNA was reverse transcribed using the High Capacity cDNA Reverse Transcription Kit, so the sequenced TCRB transcripts were expressed ones. This immuneACCESS table, as held by TCRdb, lists in-frame sequences with V and J called but not all clones. Of the missing ones, under half trace to an unresolved V gene in checked studies; the others have no known cause. The sample yields roughly 450,000 clones; roughly 13% were counted once. Together, the top ten hold under 0.04% of the sample. Sequenced material: naive CD4+ T cells from blood. Reading the label with the study, this specimen's cell subset or site is: true naive CD4+ T cells. Receptor source: a young man in good health.

This chain links TRBV7-2 with TRBJ2-1, with D possibly matching TRBD2 (5 bases). The length of the CDR3 is 18 residues. Trimming took off 2 bases at V and 2 bases at J, with 19 bases between the two ends. Germline values: CDR1 SGHTA, CDR2 FQGNSA. CDR3 in DNA: TGTGCCAGCAGCTTATTTGGGAGTGGAGGAGGCCCCTACAATGAGCAGTTCTTC. This translates into CASSLFGSGGGPYNEQFF.

This clone was picked up a small number of times. This chain joins TRBV2 and TRBJ2-1, with 15 positions matching TRBD2. CDR3 length: 13 residues. With 4 bases clipped from V and 13 bases from J, the junction kept 2 bases outside the gene matches. CDR1 is SNHLY and CDR2 is FYNNEI in the germline V gene. For the CDR3, the DNA is TGTGCCAGCAGTGGGACTAGCGGGAGGGCCCAGTTCTTC. Translated: CASSGTSGRAQFF.

V gene TRBV14 combines with J gene TRBJ1-5; D is undetermined. CDR3 size: 15 residues. CDR1 is SGHDN and CDR2 is FVKESK in the germline V gene. V was shortened by 1 base and J by 2 bases, with 9 bases between the two germline ends. The CDR3 coding sequence is TGTGCCAGCAGCCAAGCAGGAATGGGCAATCAGCCCCAGCATTTT. As protein: CASSQAGMGNQPQHF.

This clone was observed a handful of times. This rearrangement joins TRBV27 to TRBJ1-1; 9 bases map to TRBD1. This CDR3 has 14 amino acids. Unmatched junction bases numbered 6, after V lost 6 bases and J lost 4 bases. Per the germline V gene, CDR1 is MNHEY and CDR2 is SMNVEV (reference sequence). CDR3 in amino acids: CASSRDRDRTEAFF. In DNA, the CDR3 is TGTGCCAGCAGCCGGGACAGGGATCGCACTGAAGCTTTCTTT.

This rearrangement joins TRBV7-6 to TRBJ2-2, with D uncertain. The CDR3 extends over 14 amino acids. Trimming left V 1 base short and J 5 bases short, with 8 bases between. Germline V gene sequence: CDR1 SGHVS, CDR2 FNYEAQ. This CDR3 is CASSLEALTGELFF. The CDR3 nucleotides read TGTGCCAGCAGCTTAGAGGCATTGACCGGGGAGCTGTTTTTT.

This clone was counted between two and nine times. The J gene is TRBJ2-7, the V gene TRBV6-6; a possible D gene is TRBD2 (6 bases). This CDR3 comprises 15 residues. V was clipped by 3 bases and J by 4 bases, with 16 bases between them. Per germline, CDR1 MNHNY and CDR2 SVGAGI (reference sequence). This CDR3 is CASSYRQAEGYEQYF. CDR3 sequence (DNA): TGTGCCAGCAGTTATCGCCAGGCGGAGGGGTACGAGCAGTACTTC.

The chain joins TRBV5-6 to TRBJ2-5, with 8 bases matching TRBD2. In germline, CDR1 is SGHDT, CDR2 YYEEEE. Trimming took 3 bases from V and 5 from J; bases not matched to a gene: 6. The CDR3 length is 14 residues. The CDR3 nucleotides read TGTGCCAGCAGCTCCGGGACTAGAGCCGAGACCCAGTACTTC. It is translated as CASSSGTRAETQYF. The variable domain in full, with the rest retrieved from reference TRBV5-6 and TRBJ2-5, is DAGVTQSPTHLIKTRGQQVTLRCSPKSGHDTVSWYQQALGQGPQFIFQYYEEEERQRGNFPDRFSGHQFPNYSSELNVNALLLGDSALYLCASSSGTRAETQYFGPGTRLLVL.

This sequence joins TRBV6-6 and TRBJ2-3; D may match TRBD1 or TRBD2 (7 bases each). V was trimmed by 2 bases and J by 4 bases, leaving 16 bases between them. The CDR3 sequence is 16 residues long. Germline CDR1 and CDR2: MNHNY and SVGAGI (reference sequence). CDR3 amino acids: CASSYPGRGRSDTQYF. In nucleotides, the CDR3 is TGTGCCAGCAGTTACCCGGGGAGGGGGCGATCAGATACGCAGTATTTT.

This clone was counted a few times. This chain uses TRBV30 with TRBJ2-5; possible D gene TRBD2, 5 bases. Germline loops: CDR1 GTSNPN, CDR2 SVGIG (reference sequence). Between the trimmed V and J ends, which lost 0 bases and 4 bases, there was a span of 15 bases. CDR3 length equals 15 residues. The CDR3 region is CAWSVRGRGIETQYF. The CDR3 coding sequence is TGTGCCTGGAGTGTGCGAGGGAGAGGGATAGAGACCCAGTACTTC.

This clone showed up just a few times. V gene TRBV6-6 combines with J gene TRBJ2-1; 7 nucleotides match TRBD1. Germline V gene sequence: CDR1 MNHNY, CDR2 SVGAGI (reference sequence). Trimming took 8 bases from V and 4 from J; bases not matched to a gene: 8. This CDR3 contains 14 residues. CDR3 region: CASGLGTAYNEQFF. In nucleotides, the CDR3 is TGTGCCAGCGGGTTAGGGACAGCTTACAATGAGCAGTTCTTC.

This clone was counted between two and nine times. The chain is built from TRBV29-1 and TRBJ2-1, with 11 bases aligning to TRBD2. J gave up 4 bases and V 4 bases, and 3 bases lay outside the gene matches. This CDR3 is built from 14 residues. Germline V gene lookup returns CDR1 SQVTM and CDR2 ANQGSEA. The CDR3 DNA is TGCAGCGTTGCAAGGACTAGCGGGTACAATGAGCAGTTCTTC. Translated, it gives CSVARTSGYNEQFF.

The genes are TRBV7-9 and TRBJ2-5; the D gene is possibly TRBD2 (5 bases). Germline-derived CDR1 and CDR2 are SEHNR and FQNEAQ (reference sequence). V dropped 5 bases and J dropped 5 bases, with 15 bases sitting between them. There are 14 residues in the CDR3. The CDR3 DNA reads TGTGCCAGCAGCCTCGTGACCGGCGGGGAGACCCAGTACTTC. Amino acid sequence: CASSLVTGGETQYF.

This sequence joins TRBV5-1 and TRBJ1-2, with 7 bases identical to TRBD1. Germline loops: CDR1 SGHRS, CDR2 YFSETQ. This CDR3 is 13 amino acids long. With V trimmed by 3 bases and J by 4 bases, 3 bases remained unmatched. The chain's CDR3 is CASSSGQPYGYTF. CDR3 in DNA: TGCGCCAGCAGCTCGGGACAGCCCTATGGCTACACCTTC.

This clone was seen a few times. This sequence joins TRBV2 and TRBJ2-1, with 10 bases identical to TRBD2. CDR3 length equals 14 residues. V lost 6 bases to trimming and J lost 8 bases; unmatched junction nucleotides: 7. Germline CDR1 SNHLY, CDR2 FYNNEI. CDR3 sequence reads: CASRGTSVADEQFF. The CDR3 bases are TGTGCCAGCAGGGGGACTAGCGTCGCCGATGAGCAGTTCTTC. Looking up the rest from reference TRBV2 and TRBJ2-1 gives the full variable domain: EPEVTQTPSHQVTQMGQEVILRCVPISNHLYFYWYRQILGQKVEFLVSFYNNEISEKSEIFDDQFSVERPDGSNFTLKIRSTKLEDSAMYFCASRGTSVADEQFFGPGTRLTVL.

The CDR3 coding sequence is TGTGCCAGCAGGACAGTTAGTTACGAGCAGTACGTC. This translates into CASRTVSYEQYV. The chain joins TRBV2 to TRBJ2-7, with D possibly being TRBD1 (5 bases). V was shortened by 6 bases and J by 4 bases, with 10 bases between the two germline ends. The CDR3 consists of 12 residues. Germline V CDR1 and CDR2: SNHLY, FYNNEI.

A few counts support this clone. The chain couples TRBV7-2 to TRBJ2-5; D is perhaps TRBD1 (5 bases). The CDR3 is made up of 15 amino acids. The germline V and J ends were trimmed by 4 bases and 5 bases, with 17 bases remaining between them. The germline V gene has CDR1 SGHTA and CDR2 FQGNSA. CDR3 DNA: TGTGCCAGCAGCTCGAGCAGGGCGACGGTGGAGACCCAGTACTTC. It codes for CASSSSRATVETQYF.

The table lists this clone with a few counts. This sequence joins TRBV30 and TRBJ2-1; D gene uncertain. Germline lookup yields CDR1 GTSNPN and CDR2 SVGIG (reference sequence). CDR3 length: 12 residues. The germline V and J ends were trimmed by 4 bases and 3 bases, with 7 bases remaining between them. The CDR3 reads CAWTVSYNEQFF. DNA of the CDR3: TGTGCCTGGACCGTTAGCTACAATGAGCAGTTCTTC.

This clone has a handful of counts. V usage is TRBV29-1 and J usage is TRBJ1-1; a possible D gene is TRBD1 (6 bases). Deletions cut 3 bases from V and 5 bases from J, with 16 bases between. The CDR3 totals 14 residues. From germline, CDR1 is SQVTM and CDR2 ANQGSEA. As DNA, the CDR3 is TGCAGCGTTGAGTTACGGGGGCGTTGGACTGAAGCTTTCTTT. Amino acids: CSVELRGRWTEAFF.

CDR3 sequence: CASSYRGWYQETQYF. CDR3 DNA sequence: TGTGCCAGCAGCTACAGGGGTTGGTATCAAGAGACCCAGTACTTC. This rearrangement joins TRBV5-4 to TRBJ2-5; TRBD1 matches at 7 bases. V was clipped by 3 bases and J by 2 bases; unmatched bases: 7. Germline CDR1 SGHNT, CDR2 YYREEE (reference sequence). The CDR3 has 15 amino acids.

V is TRBV7-2 and J is TRBJ2-5; D not resolved. This CDR3 is built from 14 residues. V shed 2 bases and J shed 2 bases, with 9 bases lying between them. The V gene's germline CDR1 is SGHTA and CDR2 FQGNSA. The CDR3 sequence: CASSLRWQQETQYF. DNA for the CDR3: TGTGCCAGCAGCTTAAGGTGGCAGCAAGAGACCCAGTACTTC.

V usage is TRBV6-6 and J usage is TRBJ2-5, with TRBD1 identical over 8 bases. The germline gives CDR1 MNHNY, CDR2 SVGAGI (reference sequence). The CDR3 runs 15 residues. Unmatched junction bases numbered 6, after V lost 5 bases and J lost 1 base. Written as DNA, the CDR3 is TGTGCCAGCAGTCAGTACGGACAGGGCCAAGAGACCCAGTACTTC. Its translation: CASSQYGQGQETQYF.